These T cell receptor beta chains were read from a single sample in a study of PD-1 blockade in classical Hodgkin lymphoma. The protocol was immunoSEQ multiplex PCR, while the TCRdb copy is restricted to in-frame clones and leaves out a portion. The sample records about 35,000 clones, about 89% being singletons. The sample taken for sequencing was CD4+ T cells from blood. The origin of the receptors is a human donor with classical Hodgkin lymphoma. Each CDR3 is given with its conserved first and last residue. A D gene is named only where the DNA matches it firmly. Only part of the rows carry a size: once, few, many, or a class if the clone is expanded.

d_gene	v_gene	abundance	j_gene	CDR3aa	CDR3nt
.	TRBV7-8	.	TRBJ1-5	CASSLDRNQPQHF	TGTGCCAGCAGCTTAGACAGAAATCAGCCCCAGCATTTT
.	TRBV30	.	TRBJ1-5	CAWSTEGPGPQHF	TGTGCCTGGAGTACCGAGGGTCCAGGACCCCAGCATTTT
.	TRBV11-2	.	TRBJ2-7	CASSLWTGTYEQYF	TGTGCCAGCAGCCTTTGGACGGGAACCTACGAGCAGTACTTC
.	TRBV29-1	.	TRBJ1-2	CLTAHIPWTEHGYTF	TGCCTCACGGCGCATATACCGTGGACAGAACATGGCTACACCTTC
.	TRBV7-9	.	TRBJ2-7	CASSSEPAPQYF	TGTGCCAGCAGCTCCGAACCGGCTCCCCAGTACTTC
TRBD2	TRBV2	few	TRBJ2-4	CASSEVAGAGYIQYF	TGTGCCAGCAGTGAAGTGGCGGGAGCGGGGTACATTCAGTACTTC
.	TRBV6-6	.	TRBJ1-1	CASTLGGLGNTEAFF	TGTGCCAGCACCCTGGGGGGTCTTGGGAACACTGAAGCTTTCTTT
.	TRBV10-2	.	TRBJ1-1	CASSDGAGVTNTEAFF	TGCGCCAGCAGTGATGGAGCAGGGGTCACGAACACTGAAGCTTTCTTT
TRBD1	TRBV5-5	.	TRBJ2-5	CASSFGEGAPDFGTQYF	TGTGCCAGCAGCTTTGGTGAGGGGGCGCCCGATTTTGGGACCCAGTACTTC
.	TRBV11-2	.	TRBJ2-3	CASSVTRVKADTQYF	TGTGCCAGCAGCGTCACGAGGGTAAAGGCAGATACGCAGTATTTT
TRBD1	TRBV5-1	few	TRBJ1-6	CASSLGGQGRNSPLHF	TGCGCCAGCAGCTTGGGAGGACAGGGGAGAAATTCACCCCTCCACTTT
.	TRBV4-1	once	TRBJ1-3	CASSRGSSGNTIYF	TGCGCCAGCAGCCGCGGCAGCTCTGGAAACACCATATATTTT
.	TRBV7-3	.	TRBJ2-3	CASSFGGSTDTQYF	TGTGCCAGCAGCTTTGGGGGCAGCACAGATACGCAGTATTTT
.	TRBV6-1	.	TRBJ2-1	CASSLTSSYNEQFF	TGTGCCAGCAGCCTTACGAGCTCCTACAATGAGCAGTTCTTC
.	TRBV18	.	TRBJ2-3	CASSPATYTQYF	TGTGCCAGCTCACCAGCGACATATACGCAGTATTTT
.	TRBV7-2	.	TRBJ2-3	CASSLLLIDTDTQYF	TGTGCCAGCAGCTTACTGCTGATAGACACAGATACGCAGTATTTT
.	TRBV29-1	.	TRBJ1-2	CSADNLYGYTF	TGCAGCGCTGACAATCTCTATGGCTACACCTTC
.	TRBV6-5	.	TRBJ1-4	CASSRWGISEKLFF	TGTGCCAGCTCTCGCTGGGGAATTAGCGAAAAACTGTTTTTT
.	TRBV18	few	TRBJ1-5	CASSPSGDGGNQPQHF	TGTGCCAGCTCACCATCAGGGGACGGGGGCAATCAGCCCCAGCATTTT
.	TRBV2	.	TRBJ2-2	CASSERNTGELFF	TGTGCCAGCAGTGAACGGAACACCGGGGAGCTGTTTTTT
TRBD1	TRBV28	.	TRBJ1-3	CASSFQDRGNTIYF	TGTGCCAGCAGTTTTCAGGACAGGGGAAACACCATATATTTT
.	TRBV5-6	once	TRBJ1-4	CASSPPGVEEKLFF	TGTGCCAGCAGCCCCCCAGGGGTTGAGGAAAAACTGTTTTTT
.	TRBV23-1	.	TRBJ2-3	CASSQSYKGITDTQYF	TGCGCCAGCAGTCAATCGTATAAGGGGATTACAGATACGCAGTATTTT
.	TRBV28	.	TRBJ2-1	CASSHRNEQFF	TGTGCCAGCAGCCACAGGAATGAGCAGTTCTTC
TRBD1	TRBV7-6	once	TRBJ2-7	CASSLASGTGGYEQYF	TGTGCCAGCAGCTTAGCGTCAGGGACAGGGGGCTACGAGCAGTACTTC
.	TRBV21-1	.	TRBJ1-5	CARGDYSNQPQHF	TGTGCCAGGGGAGATTATAGCAATCAGCCCCAGCATTTT
TRBD1	TRBV6-6	.	TRBJ1-1	CASSLQGTGTEAFF	TGTGCCAGCAGTCTACAGGGGACCGGCACTGAAGCTTTCTTT
TRBD1	TRBV7-8	.	TRBJ1-5	CASSLRPGTGGVGHF	TGTGCCAGCAGCCTCCGTCCCGGGACAGGGGGCGTCGGGCATTTT